These 12 T cell receptor beta chains were all obtained from the same sample, sequenced in a study of monozygotic twins with inflammatory bowel disease. TCRdb reworked the 5' RACE reads into one entry per CDR3 protein, no DNA. The sample includes under 200,000 distinct CDR3 sequences. The material sequenced was blood. The receptors come from a human donor with ulcerative colitis or Crohn's disease, or a healthy co-twin of an affected twin (not recorded which).

This chain connects TRBV19 to TRBJ2-7. CDR1 and CDR2 from the germline V gene are LNHDA and SQIVND (reference sequence). The CDR3 totals 14 residues. CDR3 amino acids: CASSTTGTGYEQYF.

This chain uses TRBV7-6 with TRBJ2-3. Germline-derived CDR1 and CDR2 are SGHVS and FNYEAQ. CDR3 size: 16 residues. The CDR3 reads CASSLDLRSSTDTQYF.

This chain's CDR3 is CASSLEGAPFGPLHF. The chain links TRBV5-4 to TRBJ1-6. The CDR3 runs 15 residues. Germline assignment: CDR1 SGHNT and CDR2 YYREEE (reference sequence).

V is TRBV18 and J is TRBJ1-5; TCRdb calls TRBD1, which cannot be checked without DNA. Germline V gives CDR1 KGHSH, CDR2 LQKENI. This CDR3 region has 14 residues. The CDR3 protein is CASSLGHSGEPQHF. Supplemented by reference TRBV18 and TRBJ1-5, the full variable domain reads NAGVMQNPRHLVRRRGQEARLRCSPMKGHSHVYWYRQLPEEGLKFMVYLQKENIIDESGMPKERFSAEFPKEGPSILRIQQVVRGDSAAYFCASSLGHSGEPQHFGDGTRLSIL.

J is TRBJ2-3 and V is TRBV7-3; TCRdb outputs TRBD2, but without DNA this stays unchecked. Germline V gene sequence: CDR1 SGHTA, CDR2 FQGTGA. The CDR3 is 16 amino acids. CDR3 in amino acids: CASSPNLAGGTDTQYF.

The chain is built from TRBV2 and TRBJ1-3. Looked up from germline, CDR1 is SNHLY and CDR2 is FYNNEI. CDR3 size: 14 residues. The CDR3 loop is CASSENGSGNTIYF.

The chain uses TRBV5-5 and TRBJ1-2; TCRdb gives TRBD1 as the D gene, but with no DNA this cannot be confirmed. The CDR3 sequence is 16 residues long. Looked up from germline, CDR1 is SGHKS and CDR2 is YYEKEE (reference sequence). CDR3 in amino acids: CASSLANGQGIYGYTF.

Judged by frequency, this clonotype is medium-sized. The gene calls are TRBV5-1 and TRBJ1-6; TCRdb returns TRBD1, unconfirmable since there is no DNA. The CDR3 is 17 residues long. From germline, CDR1 is SGHRS and CDR2 YFSETQ. The CDR3 region is CASSPGQGSVGNSPLHF.

This chain connects TRBV12-3 or TRBV12-4 to TRBJ2-2. The CDR3 spans 12 residues. CDR3 in amino acids: CASSFITGELFF.

J is TRBJ2-6 and V is TRBV20-1; TCRdb gives TRBD2 as the D gene, but with no DNA this cannot be confirmed. Germline assignment: CDR1 DFQATT and CDR2 SNEGSKA (reference sequence). This CDR3 spans 16 amino acids. The CDR3 spells CSARPPGGAGANVLTF.

J is TRBJ2-6 and V is TRBV5-1. Germline V gene sequence: CDR1 SGHRS, CDR2 YFSETQ. This CDR3 contains 16 residues. This chain's CDR3 is CASSWGAHSGANVLTF.

The rearrangement joins TRBV4-3 to TRBJ1-6; TCRdb outputs TRBD1, but without DNA this stays unchecked. The CDR3 has 16 residues. The germline V gene encodes CDR1 LGHNA and CDR2 YSLEER. The CDR3 loop reads CASSLKYRGRDSPLHF.